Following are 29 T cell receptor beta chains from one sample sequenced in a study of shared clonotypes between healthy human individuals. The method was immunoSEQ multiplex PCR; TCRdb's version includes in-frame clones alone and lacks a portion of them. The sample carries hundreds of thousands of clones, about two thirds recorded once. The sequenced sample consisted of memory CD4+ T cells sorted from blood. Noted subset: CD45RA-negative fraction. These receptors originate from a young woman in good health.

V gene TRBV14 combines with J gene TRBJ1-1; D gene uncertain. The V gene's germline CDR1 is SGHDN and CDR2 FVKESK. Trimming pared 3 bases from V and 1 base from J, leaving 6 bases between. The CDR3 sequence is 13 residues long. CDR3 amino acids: CASSHQENTEAFF. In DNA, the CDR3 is TGTGCCAGCAGCCACCAGGAGAACACTGAAGCTTTCTTT.

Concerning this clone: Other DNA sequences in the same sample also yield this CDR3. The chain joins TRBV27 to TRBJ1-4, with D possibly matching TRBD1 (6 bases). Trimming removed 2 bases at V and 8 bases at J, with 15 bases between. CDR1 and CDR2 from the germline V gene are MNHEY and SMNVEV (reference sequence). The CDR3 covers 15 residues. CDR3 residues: CASSLGQGSGEKLFF. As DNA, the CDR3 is TGTGCCAGCAGTTTAGGGCAGGGGAGTGGAGAAAAACTGTTTTTT.

CDR3 region: CASSPVGMSDEQYF. The CDR3 DNA reads TGTGCCAGCTCACCAGTAGGGATGAGCGACGAGCAGTACTTC. This chain connects TRBV18 to TRBJ2-7, with D uncertain. V was pared by 2 bases and J by 5 bases, with 13 bases between. CDR1 and CDR2 from the germline V gene are KGHSH and LQKENI. This CDR3 contains 14 residues.

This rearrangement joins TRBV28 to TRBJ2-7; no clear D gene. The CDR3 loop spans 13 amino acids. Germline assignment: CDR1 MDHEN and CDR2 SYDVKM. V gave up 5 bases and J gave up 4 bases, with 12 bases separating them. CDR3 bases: TGTGCCAGCAGTGAACCACCCAAGTACGAGCAGTACTTC. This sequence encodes CASSEPPKYEQYF.

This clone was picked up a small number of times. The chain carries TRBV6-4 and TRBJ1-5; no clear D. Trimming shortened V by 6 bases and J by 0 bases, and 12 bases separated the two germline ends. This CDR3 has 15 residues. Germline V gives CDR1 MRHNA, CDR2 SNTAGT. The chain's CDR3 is CASRTTPNSNQPQHF. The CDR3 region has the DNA TGTGCCAGCAGGACGACCCCTAATAGCAATCAGCCCCAGCATTTT.

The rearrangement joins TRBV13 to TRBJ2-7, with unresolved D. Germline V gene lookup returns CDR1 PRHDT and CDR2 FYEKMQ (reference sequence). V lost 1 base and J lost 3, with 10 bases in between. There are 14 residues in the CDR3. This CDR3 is CASSLVGGGYEQYF. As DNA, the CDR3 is TGTGCCAGCAGCTTAGTGGGTGGCGGCTACGAGCAGTACTTC.

The CDR3 DNA reads as TGTGCCAGTAGTCCCCGGTATAATCAGCCCCAGCATTTT. It is translated as CASSPRYNQPQHF. The chain uses TRBV19 and TRBJ1-5; D remains unclear. The germline V and J ends were trimmed by 5 bases and 4 bases, with 9 bases remaining between them. Per the germline V gene, CDR1 is LNHDA and CDR2 is SQIVND (reference sequence). The CDR3 runs 13 residues.

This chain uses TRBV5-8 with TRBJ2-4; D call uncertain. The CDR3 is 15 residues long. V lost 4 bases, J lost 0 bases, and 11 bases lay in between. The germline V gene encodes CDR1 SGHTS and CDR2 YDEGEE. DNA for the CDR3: TGTGCCAGCAGCGACCGACTGATAGCCAAAAACATTCAGTACTTC. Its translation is CASSDRLIAKNIQYF.

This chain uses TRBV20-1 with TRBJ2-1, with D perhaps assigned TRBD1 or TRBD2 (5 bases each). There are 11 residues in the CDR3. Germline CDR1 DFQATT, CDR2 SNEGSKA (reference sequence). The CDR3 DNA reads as TGCCGAGGGGCAACCTACAATGAGCAGTTCTTC. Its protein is CRGATYNEQFF.

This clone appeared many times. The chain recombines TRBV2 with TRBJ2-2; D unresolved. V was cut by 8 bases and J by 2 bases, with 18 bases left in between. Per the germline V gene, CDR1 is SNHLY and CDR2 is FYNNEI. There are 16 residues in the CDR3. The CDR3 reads CASSQNQQTNTGELFF. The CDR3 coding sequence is TGTGCCAGCTCCCAAAACCAGCAGACAAACACCGGGGAGCTGTTTTTT.

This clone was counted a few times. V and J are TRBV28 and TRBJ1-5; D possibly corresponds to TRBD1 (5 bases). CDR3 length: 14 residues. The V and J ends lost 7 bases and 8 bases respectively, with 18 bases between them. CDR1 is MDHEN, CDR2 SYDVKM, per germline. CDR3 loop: CASNVGGGREPQHF. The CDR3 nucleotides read TGTGCCAGCAATGTAGGCGGGGGTAGAGAGCCCCAGCATTTT.

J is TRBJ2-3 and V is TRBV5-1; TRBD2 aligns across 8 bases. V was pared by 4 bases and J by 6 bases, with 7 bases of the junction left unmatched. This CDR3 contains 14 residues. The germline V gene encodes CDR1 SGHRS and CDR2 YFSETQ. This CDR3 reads CASSGDAGGDTQYF. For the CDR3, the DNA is TGCGCCAGCAGCGGGGACGCGGGGGGCGATACGCAGTATTTT.

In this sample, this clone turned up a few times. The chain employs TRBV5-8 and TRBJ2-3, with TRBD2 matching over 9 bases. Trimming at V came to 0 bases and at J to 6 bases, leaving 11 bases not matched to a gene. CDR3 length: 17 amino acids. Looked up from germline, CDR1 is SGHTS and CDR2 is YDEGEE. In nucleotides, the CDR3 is TGTGCCAGCAGCTTGGCTCTCATAGCGGGAGTGAAGGATACGCAGTATTTT. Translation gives CASSLALIAGVKDTQYF.

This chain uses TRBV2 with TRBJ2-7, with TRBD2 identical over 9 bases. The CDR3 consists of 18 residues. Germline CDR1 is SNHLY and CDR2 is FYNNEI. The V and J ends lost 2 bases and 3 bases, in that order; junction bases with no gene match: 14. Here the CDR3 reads CASSEIAGGLIGFYEQYF. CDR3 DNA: TGTGCCAGCAGTGAAATTGCGGGAGGGCTTATCGGTTTCTACGAGCAGTACTTC.

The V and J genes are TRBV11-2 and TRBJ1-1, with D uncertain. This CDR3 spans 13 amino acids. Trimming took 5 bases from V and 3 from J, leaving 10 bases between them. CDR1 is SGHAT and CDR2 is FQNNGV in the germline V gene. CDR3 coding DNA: TGTGCCAGCAGCCAGCAAACCGACACTGAAGCTTTCTTT. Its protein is CASSQQTDTEAFF.

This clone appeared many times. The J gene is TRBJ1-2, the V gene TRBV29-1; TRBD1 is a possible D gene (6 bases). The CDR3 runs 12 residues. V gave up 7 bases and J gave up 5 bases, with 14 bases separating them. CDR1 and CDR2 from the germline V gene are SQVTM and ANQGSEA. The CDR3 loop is CSAGVSDYGYTF. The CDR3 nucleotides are TGCAGCGCAGGGGTCTCAGATTATGGCTACACCTTC.

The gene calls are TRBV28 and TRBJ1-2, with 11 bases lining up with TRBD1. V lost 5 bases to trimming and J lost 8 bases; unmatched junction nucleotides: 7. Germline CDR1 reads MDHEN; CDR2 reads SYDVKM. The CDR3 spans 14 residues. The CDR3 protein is CASSGGQGVWGYTF. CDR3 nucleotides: TGTGCCAGCAGTGGGGGACAGGGGGTATGGGGCTACACCTTC.

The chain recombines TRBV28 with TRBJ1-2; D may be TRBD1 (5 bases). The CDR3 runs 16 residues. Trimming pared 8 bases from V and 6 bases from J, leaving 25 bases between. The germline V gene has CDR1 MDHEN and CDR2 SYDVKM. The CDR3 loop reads CASHRSSHGKVNGYTF. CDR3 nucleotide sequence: TGTGCCAGCCACAGGAGTTCCCACGGGAAAGTGAATGGCTACACCTTC.

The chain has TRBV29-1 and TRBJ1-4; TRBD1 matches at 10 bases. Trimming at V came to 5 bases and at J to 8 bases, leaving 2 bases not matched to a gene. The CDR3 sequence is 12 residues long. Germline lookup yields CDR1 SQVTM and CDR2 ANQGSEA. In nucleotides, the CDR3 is TGCAGCGTTCGGGGACAGGGGGAAAAACTGTTTTTT. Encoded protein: CSVRGQGEKLFF.

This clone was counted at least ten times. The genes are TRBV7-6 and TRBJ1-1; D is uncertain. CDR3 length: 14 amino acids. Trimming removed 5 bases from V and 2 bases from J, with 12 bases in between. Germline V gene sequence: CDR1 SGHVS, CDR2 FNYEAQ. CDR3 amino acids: CASSPSSSNTEAFF. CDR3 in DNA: TGTGCCAGCAGCCCCTCCAGCAGTAACACTGAAGCTTTCTTT.

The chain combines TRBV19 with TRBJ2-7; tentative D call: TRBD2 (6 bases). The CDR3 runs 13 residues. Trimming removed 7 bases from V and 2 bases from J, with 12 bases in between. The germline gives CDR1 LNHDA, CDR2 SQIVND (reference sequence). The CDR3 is CASKGAGTYEQYF. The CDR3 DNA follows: TGTGCCAGTAAAGGGGCGGGGACCTACGAGCAGTACTTC. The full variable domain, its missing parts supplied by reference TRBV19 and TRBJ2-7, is DGGITQSPKYLFRKEGQNVTLSCEQNLNHDAMYWYRQDPGQGLRLIYYSQIVNDFQKGDIAEGYSVSREKKESFPLTVTSAQKNPTAFYLCASKGAGTYEQYFGPGTRLTVT.

As DNA, the CDR3 is TGTGCCAGCAGTGAAGAGTCTGGCGACGAGCAGTACTTC. It is translated as CASSEESGDEQYF. The chain joins TRBV6-1 to TRBJ2-7; D is unclear. Deletions cut 1 base from V and 5 bases from J, with 9 bases between. The germline gives CDR1 MNHNS, CDR2 SASEGT. This CDR3 has 13 amino acids.

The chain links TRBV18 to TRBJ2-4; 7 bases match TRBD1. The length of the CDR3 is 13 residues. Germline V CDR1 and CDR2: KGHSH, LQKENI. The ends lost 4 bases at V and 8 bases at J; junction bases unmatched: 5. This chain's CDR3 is CASSLTGADIQYF. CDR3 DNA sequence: TGTGCCAGCTCACTCACAGGGGCGGACATTCAGTACTTC.

The CDR3 is CASKGRYTF. For the CDR3, the DNA is TGTGCCAGCAAAGGTCGCTACACCTTC. This chain joins TRBV21-1 and TRBJ1-2. TRBV21-1 is a listed pseudogene. The CDR3 runs to 9 residues.

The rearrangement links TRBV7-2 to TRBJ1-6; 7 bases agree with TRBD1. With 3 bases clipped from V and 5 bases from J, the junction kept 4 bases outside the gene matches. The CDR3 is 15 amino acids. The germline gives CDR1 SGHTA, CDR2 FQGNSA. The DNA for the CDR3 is TGTGCCAGCAGCTTCCGAACAGGGGATAATTCACCCCTCCACTTT. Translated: CASSFRTGDNSPLHF.

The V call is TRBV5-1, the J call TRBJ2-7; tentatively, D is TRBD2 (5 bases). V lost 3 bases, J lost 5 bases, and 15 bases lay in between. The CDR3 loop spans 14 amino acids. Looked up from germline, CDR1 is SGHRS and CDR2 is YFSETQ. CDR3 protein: CASSYLVVGDEQYF. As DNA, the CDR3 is TGCGCCAGCAGCTACCTAGTCGTCGGGGACGAGCAGTACTTC.

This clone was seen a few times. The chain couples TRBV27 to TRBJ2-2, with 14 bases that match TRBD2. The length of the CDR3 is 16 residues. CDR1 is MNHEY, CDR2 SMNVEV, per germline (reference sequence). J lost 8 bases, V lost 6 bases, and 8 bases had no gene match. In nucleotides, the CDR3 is TGTGCCAGCAGGTGGGGACTAGCGGGAGAGGGTGGGGAGCTGTTTTTT. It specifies CASRWGLAGEGGELFF.

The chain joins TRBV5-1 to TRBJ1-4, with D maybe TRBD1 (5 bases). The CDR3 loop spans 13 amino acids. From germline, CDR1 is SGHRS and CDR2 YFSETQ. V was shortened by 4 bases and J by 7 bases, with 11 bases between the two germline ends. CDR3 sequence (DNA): TGCGCCAGCAGCGTGGACAATCGTGAAAAACTGTTTTTT. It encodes CASSVDNREKLFF.

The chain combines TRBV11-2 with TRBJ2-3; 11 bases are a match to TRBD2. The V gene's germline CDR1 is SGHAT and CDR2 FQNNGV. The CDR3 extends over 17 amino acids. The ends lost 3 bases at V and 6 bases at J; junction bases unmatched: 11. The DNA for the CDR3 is TGTGCCAGCAGCTTTAAGCGGCTAGCGGGAGGATCGGATACGCAGTATTTT. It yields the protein CASSFKRLAGGSDTQYF.